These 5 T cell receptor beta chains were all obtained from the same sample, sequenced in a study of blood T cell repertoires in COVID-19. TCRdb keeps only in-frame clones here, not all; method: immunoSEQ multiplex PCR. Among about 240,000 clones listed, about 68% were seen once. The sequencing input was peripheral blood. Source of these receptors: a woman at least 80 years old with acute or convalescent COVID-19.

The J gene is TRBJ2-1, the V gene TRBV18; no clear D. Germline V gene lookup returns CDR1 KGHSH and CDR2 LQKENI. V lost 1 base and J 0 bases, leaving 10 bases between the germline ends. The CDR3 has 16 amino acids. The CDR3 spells CASSPRSLSSYNEQFF. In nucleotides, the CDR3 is TGTGCCAGCTCACCACGGTCTCTGAGCTCCTACAATGAGCAGTTCTTC.

CDR3 in DNA: TGTGCCAGCAGCCAAGATGGGGAAGCGGGGGTATTGGGTAATGAGCAGTTCTTC. Translation: CASSQDGEAGVLGNEQFF. The chain links TRBV3-1 (or the pseudogene TRBV3-2) to TRBJ2-1, with 8 bases fitting TRBD2. Germline CDR1 is LGHDT and CDR2 is YNNKEL (reference sequence). There are 18 residues in the CDR3. After removal of 0 bases from V and 7 bases from J, the junction contained 14 bases not matched to a gene.

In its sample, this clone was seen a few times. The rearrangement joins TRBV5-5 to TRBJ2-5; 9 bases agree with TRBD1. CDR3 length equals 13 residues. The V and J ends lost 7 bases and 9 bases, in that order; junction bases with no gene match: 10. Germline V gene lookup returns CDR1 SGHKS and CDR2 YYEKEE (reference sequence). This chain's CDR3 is CASSGTGLSAQYF. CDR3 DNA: TGTGCCAGCTCAGGGACAGGGTTGAGCGCCCAGTACTTC.

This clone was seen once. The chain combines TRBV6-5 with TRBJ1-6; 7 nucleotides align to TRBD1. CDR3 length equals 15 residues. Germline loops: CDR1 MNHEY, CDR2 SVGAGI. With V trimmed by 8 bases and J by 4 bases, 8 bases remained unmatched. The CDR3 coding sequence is TGTGCCAGCGGCGCTGGGACAGATTATAATTCACCCCTCCACTTT. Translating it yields CASGAGTDYNSPLHF.

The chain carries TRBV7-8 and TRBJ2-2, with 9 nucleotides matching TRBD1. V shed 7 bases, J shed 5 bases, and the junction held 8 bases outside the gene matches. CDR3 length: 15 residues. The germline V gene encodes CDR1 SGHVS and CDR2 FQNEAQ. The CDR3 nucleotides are TGTGCCAGCACGGGACAGGGCATCGGGACCGGGGAGCTGTTTTTT. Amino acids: CASTGQGIGTGELFF.